A selection of T cell receptor beta chains follows, all from one sample in a study of blood T cell repertoires in COVID-19. The assay was immunoSEQ multiplex PCR, and TCRdb's table has in-frame clones only and misses some. The top ten hold around 30% of the sample, which has about 63,000 clones, 65% to 80% seen once. The source material was peripheral blood. The origin of the receptors is a human donor in a cohort sampled during active COVID-19. CDR3s include the opening cysteine and the closing phenylalanine or tryptophan. A D gene is named only where the DNA matches it firmly. Size is omitted from some rows. Given values are once, few, many or a class for expanded clones.

abundance: -
v_gene: TRBV7-2
len: 16
j_gene: TRBJ2-1
d_gene: -
CDR3aa: CASSINREGIYNEQFF
CDR3nt: TGTGCCAGCAGCATAAACAGGGAAGGGATCTACAATGAGCAGTTCTTC

abundance: -
v_gene: TRBV5-6
len: 11
j_gene: TRBJ1-2
d_gene: -
CDR3aa: CASSSGLGYTF
CDR3nt: TGTGCCAGCAGCTCTGGCCTTGGCTACACCTTC

abundance: -
v_gene: TRBV11-3
len: 16
j_gene: TRBJ2-5
d_gene: -
CDR3aa: CASSLRSGGQLKTQYF
CDR3nt: TGTGCCAGCAGCTTAAGATCCGGGGGACAGCTAAAGACCCAGTACTTC

abundance: few
v_gene: TRBV2
len: 13
j_gene: TRBJ2-7
d_gene: -
CDR3aa: CASIPQGAYEQYF
CDR3nt: TGTGCCAGCATACCACAGGGTGCCTACGAGCAGTACTTC

abundance: -
v_gene: TRBV4-2
len: 12
j_gene: TRBJ2-7
d_gene: -
CDR3aa: CASSQDKLLLRF
CDR3nt: TGTGCCAGCAGCCAAGATAAGCTCCTCCTGCGATTC

abundance: -
v_gene: TRBV6-2/TRBV6-3
len: 16
j_gene: TRBJ1-2
d_gene: -
CDR3aa: CASSRRLVSENYGYTF
CDR3nt: TGTGCCAGCAGCCGGAGGTTGGTCAGCGAAAACTATGGCTACACCTTC

abundance: -
v_gene: TRBV4-2
len: 14
j_gene: TRBJ1-1
d_gene: -
CDR3aa: CASSHGAENTEAFF
CDR3nt: TGTGCCAGCAGCCATGGGGCAGAGAACACTGAAGCTTTCTTT

abundance: once
v_gene: TRBV18
len: 15
j_gene: TRBJ2-2
d_gene: -
CDR3aa: CASSPVQGRTGELFF
CDR3nt: TGTGCCAGCTCACCGGTTCAGGGGCGTACCGGGGAGCTGTTTTTT

abundance: -
v_gene: TRBV5-1
len: 14
j_gene: TRBJ2-7
d_gene: -
CDR3aa: CASSLVNGKYEQYF
CDR3nt: TGCGCCAGCAGCTTGGTTAACGGGAAGTACGAGCAGTACTTC

abundance: -
v_gene: TRBV29-1
len: 16
j_gene: TRBJ1-1
d_gene: -
CDR3aa: CSVEGPTYPRNTEAFF
CDR3nt: TGCAGCGTTGAAGGGCCAACATACCCTCGGAACACTGAAGCTTTCTTT

abundance: -
v_gene: TRBV6-2/TRBV6-3
len: 18
j_gene: TRBJ1-5
d_gene: TRBD1
CDR3aa: CASSYSTGDRAFNQPQHF
CDR3nt: TGTGCCAGCAGTTACTCGACCGGGGACAGGGCCTTCAATCAGCCCCAGCATTTT

abundance: -
v_gene: TRBV7-9
len: 16
j_gene: TRBJ2-3
d_gene: -
CDR3aa: CASSLLDGEITDTQYF
CDR3nt: TGTGCCAGCAGCCTCCTTGACGGAGAAATCACAGATACGCAGTATTTT

abundance: -
v_gene: TRBV5-8
len: 12
j_gene: TRBJ1-5
d_gene: -
CDR3aa: CASNHRDQPQHF
CDR3nt: TGTGCCAGCAACCACAGGGATCAGCCCCAGCATTTT

abundance: -
v_gene: TRBV7-6
len: 13
j_gene: TRBJ2-7
d_gene: -
CDR3aa: CASSLVQDYEQYF
CDR3nt: TGTGCCAGCAGCTTAGTACAAGACTACGAGCAGTACTTC

abundance: -
v_gene: TRBV4-1
len: 15
j_gene: TRBJ1-6
d_gene: -
CDR3aa: CASSQVRGDNSPLHF
CDR3nt: TGCGCCAGCAGCCAGGTTCGGGGAGATAATTCACCCCTCCACTTT

abundance: -
v_gene: TRBV2
len: 15
j_gene: TRBJ2-1
d_gene: TRBD2
CDR3aa: CASSKVLAGGGEQFF
CDR3nt: TGTGCCAGCAGTAAGGTACTAGCGGGAGGTGGTGAGCAGTTCTTC

abundance: -
v_gene: TRBV19
len: 13
j_gene: TRBJ1-2
d_gene: -
CDR3aa: CASGRGGEYGYTF
CDR3nt: TGTGCCAGCGGGAGGGGGGGAGAGTATGGCTACACCTTC

abundance: once
v_gene: TRBV6-2/TRBV6-3
len: 17
j_gene: TRBJ2-2
d_gene: TRBD2
CDR3aa: CASSYNLAGRGTGELFF
CDR3nt: TGTGCCAGCAGTTACAACCTAGCGGGAAGAGGCACCGGGGAGCTGTTTTTT

abundance: -
v_gene: TRBV4-2
len: 17
j_gene: TRBJ2-2
d_gene: -
CDR3aa: CASSQALGNLGAGELFF
CDR3nt: TGTGCCAGCAGCCAAGCTTTGGGGAATCTCGGGGCCGGGGAGCTGTTTTTT

abundance: -
v_gene: TRBV5-4
len: 18
j_gene: TRBJ2-1
d_gene: TRBD2
CDR3aa: CASSQGSTSSGTYNEQFF
CDR3nt: TGTGCCAGCAGCCAGGGCTCGACTAGCTCTGGAACCTACAATGAGCAGTTCTTC

abundance: -
v_gene: TRBV5-6
len: 12
j_gene: TRBJ1-1
d_gene: -
CDR3aa: CASSLAFTEAFF
CDR3nt: TGTGCCAGCAGCTTGGCCTTTACAGAAGCTTTCTTT

abundance: -
v_gene: TRBV23-1
len: 14
j_gene: TRBJ1-1
d_gene: -
CDR3aa: CASSQSHDRTEAFF
CDR3nt: TGCGCCAGCAGTCAATCGCACGACAGAACTGAAGCTTTCTTT

abundance: -
v_gene: TRBV24-1
len: 13
j_gene: TRBJ2-5
d_gene: -
CDR3aa: CATGRAIEETQYF
CDR3nt: TGTGCCACCGGGCGGGCCATCGAAGAGACCCAGTACTTC

abundance: few
v_gene: TRBV5-1
len: 14
j_gene: TRBJ1-1
d_gene: -
CDR3aa: CASSLMGANTEAFF
CDR3nt: TGCGCCAGCAGCTTGATGGGGGCTAACACTGAAGCTTTCTTT

abundance: -
v_gene: TRBV3-1/TRBV3-2
len: 16
j_gene: TRBJ1-2
d_gene: -
CDR3aa: CASSQEFVSANYGYTF
CDR3nt: TGTGCCAGCAGCCAAGAATTTGTCTCAGCTAACTATGGCTACACCTTC

abundance: once
v_gene: TRBV4-3
len: 15
j_gene: TRBJ1-3
d_gene: -
CDR3aa: CASSQFTGSGNTIYF
CDR3nt: TGCGCCAGCAGCCAGTTTACAGGGTCTGGAAACACCATATATTTT

abundance: -
v_gene: TRBV6-5
len: 14
j_gene: TRBJ2-7
d_gene: TRBD2
CDR3aa: CASSYDGTRGEQYF
CDR3nt: TGTGCCAGCAGTTACGACGGGACTAGAGGCGAGCAGTACTTC

abundance: -
v_gene: TRBV7-9
len: 16
j_gene: TRBJ2-3
d_gene: TRBD2
CDR3aa: CASSLGPAGTTDTQYF
CDR3nt: TGTGCCAGCAGCTTAGGTCCAGCGGGAACCACAGATACGCAGTATTTT

abundance: few
v_gene: TRBV19
len: 15
j_gene: TRBJ1-2
d_gene: TRBD1
CDR3aa: CASTNKGQRLHGYTF
CDR3nt: TGTGCCAGTACTAATAAGGGACAGAGACTACATGGCTACACCTTC

abundance: -
v_gene: TRBV3-1/TRBV3-2
len: 14
j_gene: TRBJ2-1
d_gene: -
CDR3aa: CASSRAGNYNEQFF
CDR3nt: TGTGCCAGCAGCCGGGCGGGAAACTACAATGAGCAGTTCTTC

abundance: -
v_gene: TRBV6-2/TRBV6-3
len: 14
j_gene: TRBJ1-5
d_gene: TRBD1
CDR3aa: CASSGGQELEPQHF
CDR3nt: TGTGCCAGCAGTGGCGGACAGGAGTTGGAGCCCCAGCATTTT

abundance: -
v_gene: TRBV29-1
len: 13
j_gene: TRBJ1-1
d_gene: TRBD1
CDR3aa: CSVVKQGGAVAFF
CDR3nt: TGCAGCGTTGTTAAACAGGGGGGGGCGGTTGCTTTCTTT

abundance: -
v_gene: TRBV6-5
len: 16
j_gene: TRBJ2-1
d_gene: -
CDR3aa: CASSSATWSSYNEQFF
CDR3nt: TGTGCCAGCAGTTCCGCGACTTGGAGCTCCTACAATGAGCAGTTCTTC

abundance: -
v_gene: TRBV19
len: 13
j_gene: TRBJ1-2
d_gene: TRBD1
CDR3aa: CASGRGPDYGYTF
CDR3nt: TGTGCCAGTGGCAGGGGGCCCGACTATGGCTACACCTTC

abundance: -
v_gene: TRBV9
len: 15
j_gene: TRBJ2-7
d_gene: TRBD1
CDR3aa: CASSVGGTGGYEQYF
CDR3nt: TGTGCCAGCAGCGTAGGTGGGACAGGGGGGTACGAGCAGTACTTC

abundance: -
v_gene: TRBV6-2/TRBV6-3
len: 15
j_gene: TRBJ2-7
d_gene: TRBD1
CDR3aa: CASSPANRGLREQYF
CDR3nt: TGTGCCAGCAGTCCCGCCAACAGGGGGCTGAGGGAGCAGTACTTC

abundance: -
v_gene: TRBV6-5
len: 15
j_gene: TRBJ1-6
d_gene: -
CDR3aa: CASRVRGGGDSPLHF
CDR3nt: TGTGCCAGCAGGGTGAGGGGGGGCGGTGATTCACCCCTCCACTTT

abundance: -
v_gene: TRBV25-1
len: 16
j_gene: TRBJ1-4
d_gene: TRBD1
CDR3aa: CASSRAGGRENEKLFF
CDR3nt: TGTGCCAGCAGTCGAGCAGGGGGCCGGGAAAATGAAAAACTGTTTTTT

abundance: few
v_gene: TRBV4-1
len: 11
j_gene: TRBJ1-1
d_gene: -
CDR3aa: CASSRGIEAFF
CDR3nt: TGCGCCAGCAGCCGCGGCATTGAAGCTTTCTTT

abundance: -
v_gene: TRBV11-2
len: 13
j_gene: TRBJ1-1
d_gene: -
CDR3aa: CASSLGGNTEAFF
CDR3nt: TGTGCCAGCAGCTTAGGAGGGAACACTGAAGCTTTCTTT

abundance: -
v_gene: TRBV14
len: 15
j_gene: TRBJ2-7
d_gene: -
CDR3aa: CASSQERLPGYEQYF
CDR3nt: TGTGCCAGCAGCCAAGAGCGGCTTCCGGGCTACGAGCAGTACTTC

abundance: -
v_gene: TRBV6-5
len: 14
j_gene: TRBJ2-3
d_gene: -
CDR3aa: CASRPSYGTDTQYF
CDR3nt: TGTGCCAGCCGCCCTAGCTATGGCACAGATACGCAGTATTTT

abundance: -
v_gene: TRBV28
len: 15
j_gene: TRBJ2-5
d_gene: TRBD2
CDR3aa: CASSPQTSGAETQYF
CDR3nt: TGTGCCAGCAGTCCCCAGACTAGCGGGGCAGAGACCCAGTACTTC

abundance: few
v_gene: TRBV3-1/TRBV3-2
len: 18
j_gene: TRBJ2-7
d_gene: TRBD2
CDR3aa: CASSQGLTSGSYGYEQYF
CDR3nt: TGTGCCAGCAGCCAAGGCCTGACTAGCGGGAGTTACGGGTACGAGCAGTACTTC

abundance: -
v_gene: TRBV28
len: 15
j_gene: TRBJ2-7
d_gene: -
CDR3aa: CASSSLALDVDEQYF
CDR3nt: TGTGCCAGCAGTTCTCTAGCGTTAGACGTAGACGAGCAGTACTTC

abundance: -
v_gene: TRBV5-4
len: 13
j_gene: TRBJ1-2
d_gene: TRBD1
CDR3aa: CASSTEQGYGYTF
CDR3nt: TGTGCCAGCAGCACCGAACAGGGGTACGGCTACACCTTC

abundance: -
v_gene: TRBV5-4
len: 16
j_gene: TRBJ2-2
d_gene: TRBD1
CDR3aa: CASSINQGVGAGELFF
CDR3nt: TGTGCCAGCAGCATCAACCAGGGGGTTGGCGCCGGGGAGCTGTTTTTT

abundance: -
v_gene: TRBV7-2
len: 17
j_gene: TRBJ2-4
d_gene: -
CDR3aa: CASSLPTSGRAKNIQYF
CDR3nt: TGTGCCAGCAGCCTCCCCACATCAGGAAGAGCCAAAAACATTCAGTACTTC

abundance: few
v_gene: TRBV6-2/TRBV6-3
len: 16
j_gene: TRBJ2-7
d_gene: TRBD2
CDR3aa: CASSYQSSGRVNEQYF
CDR3nt: TGTGCCAGCAGTTACCAATCCAGCGGGAGAGTCAACGAGCAGTACTTC

abundance: -
v_gene: TRBV7-8
len: 15
j_gene: TRBJ2-1
d_gene: TRBD2
CDR3aa: CASSFLSGSGNEQFF
CDR3nt: TGTGCCAGCAGCTTCCTTAGCGGGAGCGGCAATGAGCAGTTCTTC

abundance: -
v_gene: TRBV7-2
len: 17
j_gene: TRBJ2-4
d_gene: TRBD2
CDR3aa: CASSLAWGGEAKNIQYF
CDR3nt: TGTGCCAGCAGCTTAGCGTGGGGGGGTGAGGCCAAAAACATTCAGTACTTC

abundance: -
v_gene: TRBV15
len: 17
j_gene: TRBJ1-1
d_gene: TRBD1
CDR3aa: CATSGLRASRGHTEAFF
CDR3nt: TGTGCCACCAGCGGACTCAGAGCTAGCAGGGGGCACACTGAAGCTTTCTTT

abundance: -
v_gene: TRBV4-2
len: 13
j_gene: TRBJ1-2
d_gene: -
CDR3aa: CASSQDPVYGYTF
CDR3nt: TGTGCCAGCAGCCAAGATCCAGTTTATGGCTACACCTTC